This T cell receptor (beta chain) emerged from a study of blood T cell repertoires in COVID-19. Ages ranged from about 18 to 89 years, with residence in about 24 US areas. Participants had their cohort set by participant-reported clinical history. TCRdb's copy holds only in-frame clones and misses some; the assay was immunoSEQ multiplex PCR. The data hold over 250,000 clones, with 88% observed a single time. Looked up from germline, CDR1 is SGHTA and CDR2 is FQGNSA. V lost 4 bases to trimming and J lost 4 bases; unmatched junction nucleotides: 3. CDR3 length: 13 amino acids. This TCR was recovered from a woman aged 45-65 years who had recovered from COVID-19. The sample was PBMCs or T cells enriched from blood (not recorded which). The chain uses TRBV7-2 and TRBJ1-1; 7 bases are a match to TRBD1. This chain's CDR3 is CASSSHRGTEAFF. The CDR3, as DNA: TGTGCCAGCAGCTCCCACAGGGGCACTGAAGCTTTCTTT.